This T cell receptor beta chain was recovered during a study of circulating CD8 cells and anti-PD-1 response in melanoma. This clonotype is large. TCR libraries were prepared from roughly 14 ng of total RNA with the QIAseq Immune Repertoire TCR panel. TCRdb ran MiXCR on the reads and lists one entry per CDR3 protein. The sample contains 950 to 1,300 distinct CDR3 sequences, under 8% of which appear only once. This CDR3 has 14 amino acids. V lost 3 bases and J lost 11; bases outside the gene matches: 8. In germline, CDR1 is MGHRA, CDR2 YSYEKL. Live CD3+CD8+TCRalphabeta+ cells were sorted into four subsets by PD-1 and/or TIGIT.

The TCR comes from a human donor with melanoma. This material consisted of CD8+ T cells from PBMCs, taken at baseline or after one month of anti-PD-1 therapy (not recorded which). This chain links TRBV4-1 with TRBJ1-4, with TRBD1 matching over 8 bases. The CDR3 DNA follows: TGCGCCAGCAGCCAGGCCGACAGGGGAGGGAAACTGTTTTTT. Encoded protein: CASSQADRGGKLFF.